The 19 T cell receptor beta chains in this list originate from one sample, sequenced in a study of shared clonotypes between healthy human individuals (dated by TCRdb to the early 2020s). The method behind the library was the immunoSEQ multiplex PCR assay. TCRdb provides this immuneACCESS table in a form limited to in-frame rearrangements. Some clones are lacking; in checked studies, under half of them reflect an unresolved V gene, and why the rest are absent is not known. The sample data list about 1.4 million clones, and roughly 97% of these were observed just once. In total, the top ten clones hold 1% to 1.5% of the sample. Specimen: naive CD4+ T cells sorted from blood. The cell subset or site label corresponds to: CD45RA+ positively selected. Receptor source: a man aged 25-45 years in good health.

CDR3 sequence (DNA): TGTGCCAGCAGCTTAACTAGCGGAGGCTACAATGAGCAGTTCTTC. This gives the protein CASSLTSGGYNEQFF. This rearrangement joins TRBV13 to TRBJ2-1; TRBD2 matches at 8 bases. V was clipped by 2 bases and J by 3 bases; unmatched bases: 3. Germline V lookup: CDR1 PRHDT, CDR2 FYEKMQ (reference sequence). The CDR3 has 15 residues.

The chain is built from TRBV25-1 and TRBJ2-1; 10 nucleotides line up with TRBD1. Germline CDR1 reads MGHDK; CDR2 reads SYGVNS. J gave up 7 bases and V 3 bases, and 9 bases lay outside the gene matches. CDR3 length: 16 residues. The CDR3 sequence: CASSEKTGTGDNEQFF. For the CDR3, the DNA is TGTGCCAGCAGTGAGAAGACCGGGACAGGGGATAATGAGCAGTTCTTC.

The V call is TRBV5-8, the J call TRBJ2-1; TRBD2 agrees at 11 bases. The V gene's germline CDR1 is SGHTS and CDR2 YDEGEE. J gave up 4 bases and V 3 bases, and 15 bases lay outside the gene matches. This CDR3 has 19 residues. The CDR3 nucleotides are TGTGCCAGCAGCTCTCCGGGACTAGCGGCCTTTCCCCCTTACAATGAGCAGTTCTTC. Protein: CASSSPGLAAFPPYNEQFF. Based on the CDR3 plus reference TRBV5-8 and TRBJ2-1, the full variable domain is EAGVTQSPTHLIKTRGQQATLRCSPISGHTSVYWYQQALGLGLQFLLWYDEGEERNRGNFPPRFSGRQFPNYSSELNVNALELEDSALYLCASSSPGLAAFPPYNEQFFGPGTRLTVL.

The V and J genes are TRBV29-1 and TRBJ2-1; the D gene is possibly TRBD1 (6 bases). Germline loops: CDR1 SQVTM, CDR2 ANQGSEA. V lost 7 bases and J lost 5, with 15 bases in between. CDR3 length: 13 amino acids. CDR3 DNA sequence: TGCAGCGGTGATAGACAGGTTAACAATGAGCAGTTCTTC. The encoded protein is CSGDRQVNNEQFF.

The chain carries TRBV18 and TRBJ1-4; D gene unclear. V dropped 2 bases and J dropped 2 bases, with 9 bases sitting between them. The CDR3 loop spans 15 amino acids. CDR1 is KGHSH, CDR2 LQKENI, per germline. CDR3 in DNA: TGTGCCAGCTCACCAATAGGGCACACTAATGAAAAACTGTTTTTT. It translates to CASSPIGHTNEKLFF. Drawing the rest from reference TRBV18 and TRBJ1-4, the complete variable domain is NAGVMQNPRHLVRRRGQEARLRCSPMKGHSHVYWYRQLPEEGLKFMVYLQKENIIDESGMPKERFSAEFPKEGPSILRIQQVVRGDSAAYFCASSPIGHTNEKLFFGSGTQLSVL.

The rearrangement joins TRBV25-1 to TRBJ2-5, with D possibly TRBD1 on 5 matching bases. Germline V CDR1 and CDR2: MGHDK, SYGVNS. V lost 2 bases and J 3 bases, leaving 7 bases between the germline ends. This CDR3 has 13 residues. CDR3 bases: TGTGCCAGCAGTGAACAGGGAAAAGAGACCCAGTACTTC. It is translated as CASSEQGKETQYF.

CDR3 residues: CASSVEVTSGEQFF. The DNA for the CDR3 is TGTGCCAGCAGCGTAGAAGTGACTAGCGGTGAGCAGTTCTTC. The chain recombines TRBV9 with TRBJ2-1; TRBD2 matches 9 bases. This CDR3 has 14 amino acids. The V gene end was trimmed by 0 bases and the J gene end by 9 bases; junction bases not matched to a gene: 4. The germline gives CDR1 SGDLS, CDR2 YYNGEE.

This chain joins TRBV27 and TRBJ2-1; either TRBD1 or TRBD2 may fit D (5 bases each). Trimming stripped 2 bases from V and 4 bases from J, with 18 bases between. CDR1 MNHEY and CDR2 SMNVEV come from the germline V gene (reference sequence). The CDR3 sequence is 17 residues long. In nucleotides, the CDR3 is TGTGCCAGCAGTTTAACGGGACGGAGGCTTCTTTACAATGAGCAGTTCTTC. This encodes CASSLTGRRLLYNEQFF.

A single count supports this clone. The rearrangement links TRBV27 to TRBJ1-2, with D maybe TRBD1 (5 bases). V was cut by 6 bases and J by 11 bases, with 22 bases left in between. CDR1 MNHEY and CDR2 SMNVEV come from the germline V gene (reference sequence). The CDR3 sequence is 14 residues long. The CDR3 nucleotides are TGTGCCAGCAGAATGTTCTCCGGGGGGGTAAGATACACCTTC. Its translation is CASRMFSGGVRYTF.

The V and J genes are TRBV5-8 and TRBJ2-1; TRBD2 matches 10 bases. The CDR3 totals 16 residues. Germline V gene sequence: CDR1 SGHTS, CDR2 YDEGEE. V shed 0 bases, J shed 6 bases, and the junction held 6 bases outside the gene matches. The DNA of the CDR3 is TGTGCCAGCAGCTTGGCCGCACTAGCGGGGCTCAATGAGCAGTTCTTC. Translated: CASSLAALAGLNEQFF.

The chain uses TRBV5-6 and TRBJ1-3, with D hard to call. Germline V CDR1 and CDR2: SGHDT, YYEEEE. Trimming left V 1 base short and J 0 bases short, with 11 bases between. The CDR3 sequence is 16 residues long. Written as DNA, the CDR3 is TGTGCCAGCAGCTTGTATCCGAAGAGCTCTGGAAACACCATATATTTT. Encoded protein: CASSLYPKSSGNTIYF. Together with reference TRBV5-6 and TRBJ1-3, the CDR3 gives the full variable domain: DAGVTQSPTHLIKTRGQQVTLRCSPKSGHDTVSWYQQALGQGPQFIFQYYEEEERQRGNFPDRFSGHQFPNYSSELNVNALLLGDSALYLCASSLYPKSSGNTIYFGEGSWLTVV.

The chain joins TRBV6-1 to TRBJ1-1; D gene ambiguous. Per germline, CDR1 MNHNS and CDR2 SASEGT. The CDR3 totals 12 residues. V gave up 1 base and J gave up 12 bases, with 12 bases separating them. This CDR3 reads CASSEDALRTFF. The CDR3 DNA reads TGTGCCAGCAGTGAAGACGCCCTTCGGACTTTCTTT.

Concerning this clone: Other DNA sequences from this sample encode an identical CDR3 as well. The rearrangement uses TRBV6-1 and TRBJ1-5; D may be TRBD1 (5 bases). This CDR3 has 14 amino acids. The V end was cut by 2 bases, the J end by 6 bases, with 11 bases between. Germline V gene data show CDR1 as MNHNS and CDR2 as SASEGT. The CDR3 DNA is TGTGCCAGCAGTGAACGTGGGGGAGGTCAGCCCCAGCATTTT. It translates to CASSERGGGQPQHF.

The V call is TRBV27, the J call TRBJ2-1; TRBD2 aligns across 14 bases. The CDR3 runs 18 residues. The V and J ends lost 1 base and 6 bases, in that order; junction bases with no gene match: 8. CDR1 and CDR2 (germline): MNHEY, SMNVEV (reference sequence). The CDR3 reads CASSLYGTSGSRVNEQFF. In DNA form, the CDR3 reads TGTGCCAGCAGTTTATACGGGACTAGCGGGAGTAGAGTCAATGAGCAGTTCTTC.

The gene calls are TRBV2 and TRBJ2-7; D uncertain. This CDR3 comprises 13 residues. Per germline, CDR1 SNHLY and CDR2 FYNNEI. The V end was cut by 0 bases, the J end by 7 bases, with 10 bases between. The CDR3 DNA reads TGTGCCAGCAGTGAAGCAGGTCTGGGTGAGCAGTACTTC. Amino acids: CASSEAGLGEQYF.

J is TRBJ2-5 and V is TRBV9; either TRBD1 or TRBD2 may supply D (5 bases each). In germline, CDR1 is SGDLS, CDR2 YYNGEE. Trimming cost V 0 bases and J 2 bases, with 14 bases left between them. The length of the CDR3 is 16 residues. The CDR3 coding sequence is TGTGCCAGCAGCGTAGGTGGGGGTCGCGGACAAGAGACCCAGTACTTC. As protein: CASSVGGGRGQETQYF.

The rearrangement joins TRBV7-2 to TRBJ2-2; TRBD2 aligns across 8 bases. Germline trimming cut 3 bases from V and 7 bases from J; bases unmatched to any gene: 13. Germline CDR1 and CDR2: SGHTA and FQGNSA. The CDR3 covers 17 residues. DNA of the CDR3: TGTGCCAGCAGCTTTGGTTCCAGCGGGAGATGGATCGGGGAGCTGTTTTTT. This sequence encodes CASSFGSSGRWIGELFF.

The chain joins TRBV6-1 to TRBJ2-1; 8 nucleotides align to TRBD1. This CDR3 is 15 amino acids long. The V gene's germline CDR1 is MNHNS and CDR2 SASEGT. V was clipped by 6 bases and J by 5 bases; unmatched bases: 9. CDR3 in amino acids: CASSSSGTGHNEQFF. The CDR3 region has the DNA TGTGCCAGCAGCTCCTCCGGGACAGGACACAATGAGCAGTTCTTC.

The genes are TRBV28 and TRBJ2-7; TRBD2 agrees at 9 bases. J gave up 7 bases and V 3 bases, and 13 bases lay outside the gene matches. Germline CDR1 MDHEN, CDR2 SYDVKM. The CDR3 has 16 residues. The CDR3: CASSFLGGRAEREQYF. CDR3 DNA: TGTGCCAGCAGTTTTCTCGGCGGGAGGGCCGAGAGGGAGCAGTACTTC. Supplemented by reference TRBV28 and TRBJ2-7, the full variable domain reads DVKVTQSSRYLVKRTGEKVFLECVQDMDHENMFWYRQDPGLGLRLIYFSYDVKMKEKGDIPEGYSVSREKKERFSLILESASTNQTSMYLCASSFLGGRAEREQYFGPGTRLTVT.